This T cell receptor beta chain was retrieved from a study of glioma-infiltrating T cells. Using RNA template, CDR3s of TCR alpha and beta were amplified with iRepertoire arm-PCR. TCRdb analysed the multiplex PCR reads with MiXCR anew, one entry per CDR3 protein. This table holds more than 300,000 distinct CDR3 sequences, around 38% found once. This clonotype has just a few counts. From germline, CDR1 is DFQATT and CDR2 SNEGSKA (reference sequence). Trimming took off 4 bases at V and 4 bases at J, with 15 bases between the two ends. This CDR3 is built from 14 residues. This sequence originates from a human donor with low-grade glioma or glioblastoma, undergoing nonglioma brain surgery, or in good health (not recorded which). Sequencing was done on a sample of glioma tissue, nonneoplastic brain tissue, or PBMCs (not recorded which). V gene TRBV20-1 combines with J gene TRBJ2-3; D unclear. The CDR3 reads CSATRSGLPDTQYF. The CDR3 nucleotides read TGCAGTGCTACCCGATCAGGTTTACCAGATACGCAGTATTTT.